The clone carrying this T cell receptor beta chain was detected a few times. What it recognizes is unknown. In the PCR, 60 Vbeta and 13 Jbeta primers were used. In the authors' methods: In a later analysis, around 10 million of 83 million or so unique beta chains occurred in at least two donors. TCRdb's table, derived via immunoSEQ multiplex PCR, lists solely in-frame clones and lacks some. That table gives V, J and clone size, and the DNA gave D and trimming. The sample consists of 130,000 or so clones, 6.5% to 9.5% of them appearing once. The data originate from a study of cytomegalovirus exposure and HLA in healthy donors. Study-wide findings and caveats: In a later analysis, HLA-associated TCR beta chains were more clonally expanded than equally common others. A later analysis linked a missense DCLRE1C variant to TCR beta V- and J-gene trimming.

The sequence derives from a man aged 40-50 years in good health and CMV-seronegative. Input material: PBMCs.

Here the CDR3 DNA reads TGTGCCAGCAGGGCACGGGGGGGCCTGGAGCAGTACTTC. Encoded protein: CASRARGGLEQYF. The chain carries TRBV27 and TRBJ2-7; 8 bases are shared with TRBD2. The CDR3 extends over 13 amino acids. The V segment lost 6 bases and the J segment 7 bases; nucleotides outside the gene matches: 8. Germline-derived CDR1 and CDR2 are MNHEY and SMNVEV (reference sequence).